This T cell receptor (beta chain) appears in the sequencing data of a study of T cells after yellow fever vaccination (dated by TCRdb to about 2019). For the wider study: The SMART-Seq v4 Ultra Low Input RNA kit was used to prepare libraries from fractions with low cell numbers. Bulk PBMC replicates and cell subsets were isolated from blood drawn at multiple timepoints before and after both primary and secondary immunization. Two healthy male donors made up the cohort, one aged 18 to 30 years and the other aged 30 to 39 years. To track T-cell clones before and after primary and booster YFV17D yellow fever vaccination, bulk TCR alpha and beta repertoires were sequenced longitudinally. Summary of the overall study and its limitations: FACS-sorted repertoires could contain abundant contaminating clonotypes from the bulk population, so computational filtering was required. After the booster, most clones that had expanded after primary vaccination were detected again (over 95% of CD4 and more than 80% of CD8), suggesting broad maintenance of memory. Because the study included only two donors, the extent to which the findings can be generalized is limited. Compared with the primary T-cell response, the secondary T-cell response was faster but weaker, reaching its peak on day 5 rather than on day 15. A small fraction of clonotypes appeared in both the CD4 and CD8 compartments, likely as a result of convergent recombination.

Based on the germline V gene, the CDR1 and CDR2 sequences are MGHDK and SYGVNS. V is cut by 4 bases and J by 3 bases, and the space between the germline ends is 16 bases. The CDR3 sequence holds 16 residues, the cysteine and phenylalanine included. The entry retains the CDR3 DNA only, 48 bases that are in frame from base 1. A word on this clonotype: Its specific antigen is unknown. No base-level quality is on record; no much larger clone is a single base apart.

The treatment or condition label for this specimen denotes: live attenuated yellow fever vaccine strain. A standard Ficoll-Paque protocol was used to isolate PBMCs from peripheral blood. Dynabeads CD4 and CD8 positive selection kits were used to isolate the CD4 and CD8 T-cell fractions. TriZol was used to extract RNA from bulk PBMCs, CD4 and CD8 fractions, and dextramer-positive and dextramer-negative fractions. TCR cDNA was made using 5'RACE template switching, a step that added a universal primer site and unique molecular identifiers. Priming for cDNA synthesis came from both the TCR alpha and TCR beta constant segments. Library amplification involved two PCR steps, and the second step added sample barcodes and sequencing adapters. Sequencing of libraries was done on Illumina HiSeq 2500 (2x100 bp) or NovaSeq (2x150 bp). The authors' analysis ran thus. MIGEC was used to demultiplex reads and collapse the reads into UMI consensus sequences, and MiXCR was used for V(D)J alignment. Vaccine-responding clonotypes were identified with edgeR using replicate PBMC samples, with FDR below 0.01 and a log2 fold change above 5 up to day 15 being required. CD4 or CD8 identity was assigned to each bulk clonotype according to whether the clonotype was present at higher abundance in the sequenced CD4 repertoire or the sequenced CD8 repertoire. TCRdb reprocessing: public reads trimmed at Q25 with fastp, clones called with MiXCR, in-frame beta chains kept. Duplicate CDR3 protein sequences are folded into a single record with the most common DNA and genes. The V and J calls reflect TCRdb's pipeline rather than the authors' work. This sample has tens of thousands of distinct CDR3 sequences in its table, and around 7% of those were observed once. Roughly two fifths of the sample goes to the ten largest clones.

The rearranged chain carries TRBV25-1 and TRBJ2-1, with a tentative D gene TRBD2 over 7 matching bases. The TCR comes from a man under 40 who received the YFV17D yellow fever vaccine. Source: CD8+ T cells sorted from PBMCs, taken on the day of the yellow fever booster vaccination. Here is the DNA: TGTGCCAGCAGTGTGGGGGCTAGCGGAGTCTACAATGAGCAGTTCTTC. This is translated as CASSVGASGVYNEQFF.